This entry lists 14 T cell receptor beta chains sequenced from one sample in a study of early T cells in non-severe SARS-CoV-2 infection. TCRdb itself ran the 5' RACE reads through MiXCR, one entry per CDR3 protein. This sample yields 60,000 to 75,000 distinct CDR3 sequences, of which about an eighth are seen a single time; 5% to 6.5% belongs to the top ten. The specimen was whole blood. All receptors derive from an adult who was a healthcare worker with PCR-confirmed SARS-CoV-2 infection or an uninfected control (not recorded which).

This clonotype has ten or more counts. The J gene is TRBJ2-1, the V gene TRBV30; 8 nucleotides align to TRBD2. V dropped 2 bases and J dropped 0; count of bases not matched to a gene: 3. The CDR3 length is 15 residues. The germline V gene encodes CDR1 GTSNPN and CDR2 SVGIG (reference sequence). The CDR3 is CAWSIGGASYNEQFF. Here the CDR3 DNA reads TGTGCCTGGAGTATCGGGGGGGCCTCCTACAATGAGCAGTTCTTC.

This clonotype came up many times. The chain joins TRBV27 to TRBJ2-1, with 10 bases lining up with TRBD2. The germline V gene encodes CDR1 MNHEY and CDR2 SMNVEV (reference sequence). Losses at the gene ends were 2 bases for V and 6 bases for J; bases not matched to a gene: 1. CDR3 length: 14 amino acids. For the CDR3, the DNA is TGTGCCAGCAGTTTAGGACTAGCGGCCAATGAGCAGTTCTTC. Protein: CASSLGLAANEQFF.

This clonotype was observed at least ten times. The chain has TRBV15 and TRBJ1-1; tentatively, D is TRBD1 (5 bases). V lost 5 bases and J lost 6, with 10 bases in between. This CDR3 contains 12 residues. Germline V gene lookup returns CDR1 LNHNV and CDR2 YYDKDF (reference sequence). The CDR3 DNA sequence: TGTGCCACCAGCCGGGGGGGACCTGAAGCTTTCTTT. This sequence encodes CATSRGGPEAFF.

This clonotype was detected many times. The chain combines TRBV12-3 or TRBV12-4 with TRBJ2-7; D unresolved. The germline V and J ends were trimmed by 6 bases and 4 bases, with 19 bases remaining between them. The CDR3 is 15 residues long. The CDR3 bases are TGTGCCAGCAGCAATCGACAACCACAAACGTACGAGCAGTACTTC. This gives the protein CASSNRQPQTYEQYF.

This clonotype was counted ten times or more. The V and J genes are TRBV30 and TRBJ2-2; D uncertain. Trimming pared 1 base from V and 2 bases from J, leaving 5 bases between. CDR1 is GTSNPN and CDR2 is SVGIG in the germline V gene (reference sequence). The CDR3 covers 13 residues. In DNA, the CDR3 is TGTGCCTGGAGTGGGCAAAACACCGGGGAGCTGTTTTTT. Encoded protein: CAWSGQNTGELFF.

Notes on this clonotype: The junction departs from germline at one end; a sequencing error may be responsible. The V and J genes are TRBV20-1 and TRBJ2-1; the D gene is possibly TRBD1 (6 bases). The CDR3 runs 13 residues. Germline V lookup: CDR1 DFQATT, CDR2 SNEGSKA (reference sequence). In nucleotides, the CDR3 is TGCAGTGCAAGAGGGGGATTCTACAATGAGCAGTTCTTC. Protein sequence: CSARGGFYNEQFF.

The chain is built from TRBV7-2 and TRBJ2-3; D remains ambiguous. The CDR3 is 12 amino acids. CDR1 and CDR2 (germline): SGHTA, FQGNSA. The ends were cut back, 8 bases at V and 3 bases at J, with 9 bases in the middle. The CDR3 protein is CASGLKTDTQYF. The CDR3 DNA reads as TGTGCCAGCGGGCTAAAGACAGATACGCAGTATTTT.

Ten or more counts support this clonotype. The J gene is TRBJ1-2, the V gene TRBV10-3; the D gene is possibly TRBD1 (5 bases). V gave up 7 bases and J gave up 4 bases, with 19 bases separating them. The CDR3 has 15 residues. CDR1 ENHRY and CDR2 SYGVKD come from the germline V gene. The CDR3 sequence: CAITTALTGSYGYTF. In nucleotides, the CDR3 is TGTGCCATCACGACGGCTTTAACAGGAAGCTATGGCTACACCTTC.

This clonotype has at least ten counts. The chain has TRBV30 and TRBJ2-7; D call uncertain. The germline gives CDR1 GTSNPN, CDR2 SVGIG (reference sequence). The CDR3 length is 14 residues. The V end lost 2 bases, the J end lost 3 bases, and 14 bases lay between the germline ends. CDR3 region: CAWSPVVDNYEQYF. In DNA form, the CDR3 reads TGTGCCTGGAGTCCCGTAGTGGATAACTACGAGCAGTACTTC.

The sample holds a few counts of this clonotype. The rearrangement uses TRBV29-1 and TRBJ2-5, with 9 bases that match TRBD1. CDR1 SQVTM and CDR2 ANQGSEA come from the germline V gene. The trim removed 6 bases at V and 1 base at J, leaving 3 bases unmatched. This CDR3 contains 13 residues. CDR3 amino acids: CSVGTGPQETQYF. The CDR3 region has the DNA TGCAGCGTCGGGACAGGGCCCCAAGAGACCCAGTACTTC. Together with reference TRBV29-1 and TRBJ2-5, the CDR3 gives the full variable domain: SAVISQKPSRDICQRGTSLTIQCQVDSQVTMMFWYRQQPGQSLTLIATANQGSEATYESGFVIDKFPISRPNLTFSTLTVSNMSPEDSSIYLCSVGTGPQETQYFGPGTRLLVL.

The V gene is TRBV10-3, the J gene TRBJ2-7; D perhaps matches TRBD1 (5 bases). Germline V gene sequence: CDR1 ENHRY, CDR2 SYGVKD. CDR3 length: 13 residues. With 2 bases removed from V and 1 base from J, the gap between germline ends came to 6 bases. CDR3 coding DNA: TGTGCCATCAGTGAGCAGGGTTCCTACGAGCAGTACTTC. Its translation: CAISEQGSYEQYF.

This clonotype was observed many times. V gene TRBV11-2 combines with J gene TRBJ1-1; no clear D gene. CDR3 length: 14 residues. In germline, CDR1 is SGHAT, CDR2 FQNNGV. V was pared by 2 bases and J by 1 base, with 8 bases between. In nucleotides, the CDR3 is TGTGCCAGCAGCTTATCCCGAGGGAACACTGAAGCTTTCTTT. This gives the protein CASSLSRGNTEAFF.

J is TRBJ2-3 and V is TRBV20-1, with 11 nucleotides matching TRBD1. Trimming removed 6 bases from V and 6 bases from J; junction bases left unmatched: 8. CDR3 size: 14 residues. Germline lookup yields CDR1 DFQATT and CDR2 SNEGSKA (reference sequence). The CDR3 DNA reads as TGCAGTGCCCCGGGACAGGGGGTCAGGGATACGCAGTATTTT. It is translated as CSAPGQGVRDTQYF.

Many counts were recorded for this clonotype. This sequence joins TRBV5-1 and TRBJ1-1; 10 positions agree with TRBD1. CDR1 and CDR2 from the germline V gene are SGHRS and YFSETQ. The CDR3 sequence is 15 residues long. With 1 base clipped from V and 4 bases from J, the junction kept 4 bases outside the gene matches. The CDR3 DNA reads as TGCGCCAGCAGCTTGTACGGGACAGGGGTCACTGAAGCTTTCTTT. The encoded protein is CASSLYGTGVTEAFF.